The TCR beta chain described here comes from a study of T-cell reconstitution after alpha-beta-depleted transplantation in children (dated by TCRdb to the mid-2010s). Study-level background: Using TCR repertoire profiling, the study quantitatively followed how T-cell immune reconstitution unfolded in children after TCRalphabeta/CD19-depleted allogeneic hematopoietic cell transplantation.

What this sample's treatment or condition label stands for: allogeneic hematopoietic cell transplantation with graft depleted of TCRalphabeta T cells and CD19 B cells. Transplant recipients were children who received TCRalphabeta/CD19-depleted allogeneic hematopoietic cell grafts. The library was built by means of PCR. Sequencing instrument: Illumina HiSeq 2500. TCR library preparation used molecular barcoding, with unique molecular identifiers applied to normalize quantification of the TCRbeta repertoire. In-frame beta chains were kept once TCRdb had trimmed the public reads at Q25 with fastp and called clones with MiXCR. Under each unique CDR3 protein, matching rows form one entry showing the most common genes and DNA. The sample includes some 76,000 distinct CDR3 sequences, with 9.5% to 13% observed a single time. Clones ranked in the top ten supply around 14% of the sample. Findings and caveats that apply to the study as a whole: Apparently early alphabetaT-cell count recovery about two months after transplant reportedly relied on only several hundred rapidly expanded clones derived from non-depleted graft cells. In some patients, the high TCRbeta diversity seen at day 60 was put down to recipient T cells and intrathymic progenitors that had survived conditioning. Over subsequent months, a decline in hyperexpanded clone frequencies was noted, and after one year, T-cell counts and TCRbeta diversity were mostly ascribed to newly produced T cells.

The table lists this clonotype with many counts. Its recognized antigen is unknown. The sample holds no much larger clone one base away, and base qualities are not on file. Based on the germline V gene (reference sequence), the CDR1 and CDR2 sequences are SGHNT and YYREEE. The CDR3 goes from the cysteine to the phenylalanine over 14 residues. CDR3 DNA only is kept here, 42 bases in frame from base 1. V is shortened by 4 bases, J by 6 bases, and the region joining them spans 14 bases. The sequence was collected from a boy aged 5-17 years with acute myeloid leukemia, due to receive a stem cell transplant. Recombination connected TRBV5-4 to TRBJ2-1, with an unclear D gene assignment. The specimen comprised PBMCs, sampled before TCRalphabeta/CD19-depleted stem cell transplant. The CDR3 region has the sequence CASSGSGWGNEQFF. In nucleotides, the sequence is TGTGCCAGCAGCGGGTCAGGATGGGGCAATGAGCAGTTCTTC.